Reported below is one T cell receptor (beta chain). This entry comes from a study of blood T cell repertoires in COVID-19. In the study overall: COVID-19 samples from acute and convalescent phases originated in the United States, Italy and Spain. The cDNA or gDNA used as material had been derived from T cells, B-cell-depleted T cells, or PBMCs.

The germline CDR1 and CDR2 sequences are GTSNPN and SVGIG (reference sequence). The CDR3 has 17 residues. The junction had 6 bases not matched to a gene; V was cut back by 1 base and J by 1 base. Per the original methods: The assay estimated nucleated cells by amplifying reference gene primers. The assay was immunoSEQ multiplex PCR, and TCRdb's table has in-frame clones only and misses some. For V, J and clone size, that table is used; D and trimming come from the DNA. The sample carries approximately 240,000 clones, less than 90% recorded once. This receptor was taken from a woman between 55 and 75 years old who had recovered from COVID-19. Sequenced material: peripheral blood. The V call is TRBV30, the J call TRBJ2-4; 11 nucleotides line up with TRBD2. CDR3 DNA: TGTGCCTGGAGTGCCCGACTAGCGGGGTCCGCCAAAAACATTCAGTACTTC. Amino acids: CAWSARLAGSAKNIQYF.